The T cell receptor (beta chain) under discussion was sequenced for a study of OX40 agonist ivuxolimab in advanced cancers. V was shortened by 0 bases and J by 0 bases, with 9 bases between the two germline ends. The CDR3 totals 16 residues. Germline-derived CDR1 and CDR2 are PRHDT and FYEKMQ (reference sequence). Repertoires were generated with immunoSEQ multiplex PCR, while TCRdb's copy carries only in-frame clones and drops some. The data show tens of thousands of clones, with more than 75% seen just once and over 0.25% held by the top ten. Sequenced material: CD4+ or CD8+ T cells sorted from blood, taken in a trial of the OX40 agonist ivuxolimab. The TCR comes from an adult with an advanced solid tumor such as melanoma, head and neck, liver or kidney cancer. The chain carries TRBV13 and TRBJ1-3; D uncertain. The chain's CDR3 is CASSLGGRASGNTIYF. As DNA, the CDR3 is TGTGCCAGCAGCTTAGGTGGGCGGGCCTCTGGAAACACCATATATTTT.